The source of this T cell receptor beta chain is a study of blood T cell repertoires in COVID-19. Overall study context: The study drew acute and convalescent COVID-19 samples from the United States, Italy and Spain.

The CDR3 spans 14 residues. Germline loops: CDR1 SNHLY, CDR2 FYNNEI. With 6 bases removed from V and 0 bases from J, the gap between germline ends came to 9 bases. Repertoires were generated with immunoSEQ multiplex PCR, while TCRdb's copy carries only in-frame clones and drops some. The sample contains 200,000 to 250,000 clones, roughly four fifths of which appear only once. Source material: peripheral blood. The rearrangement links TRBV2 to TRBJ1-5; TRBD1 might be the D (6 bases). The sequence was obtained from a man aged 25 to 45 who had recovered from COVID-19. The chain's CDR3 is CASSQDSSNQPQHF. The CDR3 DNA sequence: TGTGCCAGCAGCCAGGACAGTAGCAATCAGCCCCAGCATTTT.